Listed below are T cell receptor beta chains from one sample, sequenced in a study of blood T cell repertoires in COVID-19. Using immunoSEQ multiplex PCR, the repertoire was profiled, and TCRdb retains in-frame clones only, with some absent. The sample lists 35,000 to 50,000 clones, almost 95% occurring once. The sequenced sample was peripheral blood. The receptors stem from a man aged 50 to 60 with active COVID-19. The CDR3 runs from the conserved cysteine through the conserved F or W. Fields, in order: CDR3 protein, CDR3 DNA, D gene, clone size, V gene, J gene. A D gene is named only where the DNA matches it firmly. Clone size is given for some rows only: seen once, a few or many times, or a class if the clone is expanded.

CDR3aa: CASLDRVYEQYF; CDR3nt: TGTGCCAGCCTAGACAGGGTATACGAGCAGTACTTC; d_gene: TRBD1; abundance: NA; v_gene: TRBV28; j_gene: TRBJ2-7
CDR3aa: CATGGGEVAQETQYF; CDR3nt: TGTGCCACCGGAGGGGGCGAAGTTGCACAAGAGACCCAGTACTTC; d_gene: NA; abundance: NA; v_gene: TRBV24-1; j_gene: TRBJ2-5
CDR3aa: CATFGGDSYEQYF; CDR3nt: TGTGCCACCTTTGGCGGGGATTCCTACGAGCAGTACTTC; d_gene: NA; abundance: few; v_gene: TRBV10-3; j_gene: TRBJ2-7
CDR3aa: CASSLSSLAGVNRQETQYF; CDR3nt: TGTGCCAGCAGTTTATCGTCACTAGCGGGAGTGAATCGCCAAGAGACCCAGTACTTC; d_gene: TRBD2; abundance: NA; v_gene: TRBV27; j_gene: TRBJ2-5
CDR3aa: CASSKFTGGSYEQYF; CDR3nt: TGCGCCAGCAGTAAATTTACGGGGGGTTCCTACGAGCAGTACTTC; d_gene: TRBD2; abundance: NA; v_gene: TRBV10-2; j_gene: TRBJ2-7
CDR3aa: CASSSGQGVGSSPLHF; CDR3nt: TGTGCCAGCAGTTCCGGACAGGGAGTAGGGAGTTCACCCCTCCACTTT; d_gene: TRBD1; abundance: NA; v_gene: TRBV6-6; j_gene: TRBJ1-6
CDR3aa: CASSPMTSGRGEFF; CDR3nt: TGTGCCAGCAGCCCAATGACTAGCGGGCGCGGCGAGTTCTTC; d_gene: TRBD2; abundance: NA; v_gene: TRBV2; j_gene: TRBJ2-1
CDR3aa: CASSSRMRADGNTIYF; CDR3nt: TGTGCCAGCTCTAGTAGGATGCGGGCTGATGGAAACACCATATATTTT; d_gene: NA; abundance: NA; v_gene: TRBV18; j_gene: TRBJ1-3
CDR3aa: CSVKGGNSYEQYF; CDR3nt: TGCAGCGTTAAGGGAGGGAACTCCTACGAGCAGTACTTC; d_gene: TRBD2; abundance: NA; v_gene: TRBV29-1; j_gene: TRBJ2-7
CDR3aa: CSTRLYEQYF; CDR3nt: TGCAGTACACGACTTTACGAGCAGTACTTC; d_gene: NA; abundance: NA; v_gene: TRBV20-1; j_gene: TRBJ2-7
CDR3aa: CASSAGLARDPQQYF; CDR3nt: TGCGCCAGCAGCGCGGGACTAGCGAGAGATCCCCAGCAGTACTTC; d_gene: TRBD2; abundance: NA; v_gene: TRBV5-1; j_gene: TRBJ2-7
CDR3aa: CASSQGHSSQPQHF; CDR3nt: TGTGCCAGCAGCCAAGGCCATTCTAGTCAGCCCCAGCATTTT; d_gene: NA; abundance: NA; v_gene: TRBV3-1/TRBV3-2; j_gene: TRBJ1-5
CDR3aa: CASTITGTEAFF; CDR3nt: TGTGCCAGTACCATAACCGGGACTGAAGCTTTCTTT; d_gene: NA; abundance: NA; v_gene: TRBV19; j_gene: TRBJ1-1
CDR3aa: CASSPTWTGLGRSYGYTF; CDR3nt: TGTGCCAGCAGTCCAACGTGGACAGGGCTCGGACGTAGCTATGGCTACACCTTC; d_gene: TRBD1; abundance: NA; v_gene: TRBV27; j_gene: TRBJ1-2
CDR3aa: CASRDRGSYEQYF; CDR3nt: TGTGCCAGTAGGGACCGCGGGAGTTACGAGCAGTACTTC; d_gene: TRBD2; abundance: NA; v_gene: TRBV19; j_gene: TRBJ2-7
CDR3aa: CVSSESVTGDQPQHF; CDR3nt: TGTGTCAGCAGTGAATCGGTGACAGGGGACCAGCCCCAGCATTTT; d_gene: TRBD1; abundance: NA; v_gene: TRBV6-1; j_gene: TRBJ1-5
CDR3aa: CASSITSGTHAPLF; CDR3nt: TGTGCCAGTAGTATAACTAGCGGGACCCACGCCCCGCTCTTC; d_gene: TRBD2; abundance: once; v_gene: TRBV19; j_gene: TRBJ2-1
CDR3aa: CATSGTEMGGGYTF; CDR3nt: TGTGCCACCAGTGGGACCGAAATGGGGGGTGGCTACACCTTC; d_gene: NA; abundance: NA; v_gene: TRBV24-1; j_gene: TRBJ1-2
CDR3aa: CASRQGLEVPEAFF; CDR3nt: TGCGCCAGCAGGCAGGGGCTCGAGGTCCCTGAAGCTTTCTTT; d_gene: NA; abundance: NA; v_gene: TRBV4-1; j_gene: TRBJ1-1
CDR3aa: CASSLGTENTEAFF; CDR3nt: TGTGCCAGCAGCCTAGGGACAGAGAACACTGAAGCTTTCTTT; d_gene: TRBD1; abundance: NA; v_gene: TRBV7-3; j_gene: TRBJ1-1
CDR3aa: CASSIQGAGEKLFF; CDR3nt: TGCGCCAGCAGCATACAGGGGGCAGGGGAAAAACTGTTTTTT; d_gene: TRBD1; abundance: NA; v_gene: TRBV5-1; j_gene: TRBJ1-4
CDR3aa: CASSIDVDGQLLSGNTIYF; CDR3nt: TGTGCCAGTAGTATAGACGTAGACGGACAGCTCCTCTCTGGAAACACCATATATTTT; d_gene: NA; abundance: NA; v_gene: TRBV19; j_gene: TRBJ1-3
CDR3aa: CAISGGQGSSPLHF; CDR3nt: TGTGCCATCAGTGGAGGACAGGGTTCTTCACCCCTCCACTTT; d_gene: TRBD1; abundance: NA; v_gene: TRBV10-3; j_gene: TRBJ1-6
CDR3aa: CASSLLVAGKNTEAFF; CDR3nt: TGTGCCAGCAGTTTATTGGTCGCAGGAAAGAACACTGAAGCTTTCTTT; d_gene: NA; abundance: NA; v_gene: TRBV28; j_gene: TRBJ1-1
CDR3aa: CATSVDRGSPLHF; CDR3nt: TGTGCCACCAGTGTCGACAGGGGATCACCCCTCCACTTT; d_gene: TRBD1; abundance: NA; v_gene: TRBV24-1; j_gene: TRBJ1-6
CDR3aa: CASSPPGSLSGNTIYF; CDR3nt: TGTGCCAGCTCACCACCGGGTAGCCTCTCTGGAAACACCATATATTTT; d_gene: NA; abundance: NA; v_gene: TRBV18; j_gene: TRBJ1-3
CDR3aa: CASSLTGGDGYTF; CDR3nt: TGTGCCAGCAGTTTGACAGGGGGCGATGGCTACACCTTC; d_gene: TRBD1; abundance: NA; v_gene: TRBV7-6; j_gene: TRBJ1-2
CDR3aa: CASTGDRGSTEAFF; CDR3nt: TGTGCCAGCACCGGGGACAGGGGGAGCACTGAAGCTTTCTTT; d_gene: TRBD1; abundance: NA; v_gene: TRBV16; j_gene: TRBJ1-1
CDR3aa: CASSLGLAGEVGEQFF; CDR3nt: TGTGCCAGCTCACTTGGACTAGCGGGAGAGGTCGGTGAGCAGTTCTTC; d_gene: TRBD2; abundance: once; v_gene: TRBV18; j_gene: TRBJ2-1
CDR3aa: CASSSLQGQSNQPQHF; CDR3nt: TGTGCCAGCTCCTCTCTACAGGGACAGAGCAATCAGCCCCAGCATTTT; d_gene: TRBD1; abundance: NA; v_gene: TRBV18; j_gene: TRBJ1-5
CDR3aa: CASSLALDEQYF; CDR3nt: TGCGCCAGCAGCTTGGCCCTAGACGAGCAGTACTTC; d_gene: NA; abundance: NA; v_gene: TRBV5-1; j_gene: TRBJ2-7
CDR3aa: CASSEVGVVAFF; CDR3nt: TGTGCCAGCAGTGAAGTAGGGGTGGTAGCTTTCTTT; d_gene: NA; abundance: NA; v_gene: TRBV25-1; j_gene: TRBJ1-1
CDR3aa: CASSHGTGGEKTQYF; CDR3nt: TGTGCCAGCAGCCACGGGACAGGGGGCGAGAAGACCCAGTACTTC; d_gene: TRBD1; abundance: NA; v_gene: TRBV7-8; j_gene: TRBJ2-5
CDR3aa: CSASYTSGTTGELFF; CDR3nt: TGCAGTGCTAGTTACACTAGCGGGACCACCGGGGAGCTGTTTTTT; d_gene: TRBD2; abundance: NA; v_gene: TRBV20-1; j_gene: TRBJ2-2
CDR3aa: CSAYRGYGYTF; CDR3nt: TGCAGTGCTTATAGGGGTTATGGCTACACCTTC; d_gene: NA; abundance: NA; v_gene: TRBV20-1; j_gene: TRBJ1-2
CDR3aa: CASSQGPLSGGNYGYTF; CDR3nt: TGTGCCAGCAGCCAAGGCCCCCTTTCAGGGGGCAACTATGGCTACACCTTC; d_gene: TRBD1; abundance: NA; v_gene: TRBV3-1/TRBV3-2; j_gene: TRBJ1-2
CDR3aa: CASSMGGLQPQHF; CDR3nt: TGTGCCAGTAGTATGGGAGGGCTTCAGCCCCAGCATTTT; d_gene: NA; abundance: NA; v_gene: TRBV19; j_gene: TRBJ1-5